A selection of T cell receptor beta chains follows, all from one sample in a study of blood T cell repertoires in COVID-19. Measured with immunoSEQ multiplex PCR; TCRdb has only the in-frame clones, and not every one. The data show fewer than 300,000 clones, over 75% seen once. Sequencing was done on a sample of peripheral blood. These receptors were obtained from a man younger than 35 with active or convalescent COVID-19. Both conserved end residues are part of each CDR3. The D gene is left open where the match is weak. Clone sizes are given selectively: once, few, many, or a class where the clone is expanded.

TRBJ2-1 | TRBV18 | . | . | CASSPPYNEQFF | TGTGCCAGCTCACCTCCGTACAATGAGCAGTTCTTC
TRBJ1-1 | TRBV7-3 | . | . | CASSLGGLTEAFF | TGTGCCAGCAGCTTAGGAGGCCTGACTGAAGCTTTCTTT
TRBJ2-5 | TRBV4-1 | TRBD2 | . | CASSQTTGAGGQETQYF | TGCGCCAGCAGCCAGACCACCGGAGCGGGGGGCCAAGAGACCCAGTACTTC
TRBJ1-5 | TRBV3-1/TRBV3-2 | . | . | CASSQDPTGTSNQPQHF | TGTGCCAGCAGCCAAGATCCAACAGGGACGAGCAATCAGCCCCAGCATTTT
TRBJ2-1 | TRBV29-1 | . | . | CSGRRGPSYNEQFF | TGCAGCGGGAGGAGGGGGCCTTCCTACAATGAGCAGTTCTTC
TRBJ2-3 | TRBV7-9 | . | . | CASSPRVADTQYF | TGTGCCAGCAGCCCCCGGGTGGCAGATACGCAGTATTTT
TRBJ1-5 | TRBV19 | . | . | CASSGRVWNQPQHF | TGTGCCAGTAGTGGGCGGGTTTGGAATCAGCCCCAGCATTTT
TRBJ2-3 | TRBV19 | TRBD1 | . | CASSTAGGYTDTQYF | TGTGCCAGTTCGACCGCAGGGGGCTACACAGATACGCAGTATTTT
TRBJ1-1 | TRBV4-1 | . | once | CASSPGQRGTEAFF | TGCGCCAGCAGTCCAGGCCAAAGGGGGACTGAAGCTTTCTTT
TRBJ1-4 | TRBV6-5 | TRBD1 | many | CASSSKTGTGHEKLFF | TGTGCCAGCAGTTCCAAGACCGGGACAGGGCACGAAAAACTGTTTTTT
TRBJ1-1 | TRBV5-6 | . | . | CASSEGRVFIEAFF | TGTGCCAGCAGCGAGGGGAGGGTATTTATAGAAGCTTTCTTT
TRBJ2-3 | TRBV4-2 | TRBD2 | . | CASSPREGRGTLTDTQYF | TGTGCCAGCAGCCCCCGGGAGGGGCGGGGAACCCTCACAGATACGCAGTATTTT
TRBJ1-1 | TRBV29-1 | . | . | CSVVLRYTEAFF | TGCAGCGTTGTTTTGAGGTACACTGAAGCTTTCTTT
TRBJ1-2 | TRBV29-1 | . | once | CSVDTPRVTPGYTF | TGCAGCGTTGATACCCCCAGAGTGACTCCTGGCTACACCTTC
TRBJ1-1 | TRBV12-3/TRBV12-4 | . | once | CASSSAGGTEAFF | TGTGCCAGCAGTTCAGCGGGGGGCACTGAAGCTTTCTTT
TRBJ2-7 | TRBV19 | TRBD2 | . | CASASGGAYEQYF | TGTGCCAGTGCAAGCGGGGGGGCCTACGAGCAGTACTTC
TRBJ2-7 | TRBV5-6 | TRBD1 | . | CASSGPDRRKYEQYF | TGTGCCAGCAGCGGGCCGGACAGGAGAAAATACGAGCAGTACTTC
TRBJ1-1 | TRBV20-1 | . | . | CSASPFIGSSHENTEAFF | TGCAGTGCTAGTCCTTTTATAGGGAGTTCGCATGAGAACACTGAAGCTTTCTTT